Presented here are 11 T cell receptor beta chains from one specimen sequenced in a study of CDR3 diversity in severe acne. Each CDR3 protein gets one entry after TCRdb re-called the PCR reads with MiXCR. The sample shows some 90,000 distinct CDR3 sequences, around 50% of them seen only once. Source material: blood. These receptors were collected from a male donor with severe acne vulgaris.

The chain uses TRBV25-1 and TRBJ1-2; no definite D call. V was pared by 6 bases and J by 7 bases, with 21 bases between. The CDR3 sequence is 15 residues long. CDR1 is MGHDK and CDR2 is SYGVNS in the germline V gene. The CDR3 coding sequence is TGTGCCAGCAGCTTGTGGGGTCAGCCAGCAGGTGGCTACACCTTC. As protein: CASSLWGQPAGGYTF.

With regard to this clonotype: Possible read error: a much larger clone is one base away. The V call is TRBV24-1, the J call TRBJ2-2; D is unresolved. The CDR3 totals 15 residues. Per the germline V gene, CDR1 is KGHDR and CDR2 is SFDVKD. In DNA, the CDR3 is TGTGCCACCGGTGATTTGTCGGCGAACACCGGGGAGCTGTTTTTT. Translating it yields CATGDLSANTGELFF.

The rearrangement uses TRBV28 and TRBJ1-3; TRBD1 aligns across 8 bases. Germline lookup yields CDR1 MDHEN and CDR2 SYDVKM. This CDR3 has 19 amino acids. Trimming took 5 bases from V and 8 from J; bases not matched to a gene: 23. The CDR3 nucleotides read TGTGCCAGCAGTCCGGCAGGGACAGGAGTGATTCACTATGGCTACACCATATATTTT. Translated: CASSPAGTGVIHYGYTIYF. Full variable domain (remainder filled in from reference TRBV28 and TRBJ1-3): DVKVTQSSRYLVKRTGEKVFLECVQDMDHENMFWYRQDPGLGLRLIYFSYDVKMKEKGDIPEGYSVSREKKERFSLILESASTNQTSMYLCASSPAGTGVIHYGYTIYFGEGSWLTVV.

The V and J genes are TRBV18 and TRBJ2-5, with 9 bases aligning to TRBD2. This CDR3 is built from 16 residues. The germline gives CDR1 KGHSH, CDR2 LQKENI. J lost 2 bases, V lost 0 bases, and 4 bases had no gene match. The CDR3: CASSPPLAGLQETQYF. Written as DNA, the CDR3 is TGTGCCAGCTCACCACCGCTAGCGGGGCTTCAAGAGACCCAGTACTTC.

This clonotype has a handful of counts. The chain combines TRBV29-1 with TRBJ1-2; D perhaps matches TRBD1 (5 bases). Germline CDR1 reads SQVTM; CDR2 reads ANQGSEA. The ends were cut back, 3 bases at V and 5 bases at J, with 10 bases in the middle. The CDR3 is 12 residues long. The CDR3 DNA reads as TGCAGCGTTGAGGGGACCGCGTATGGCTACACCTTC. It translates to CSVEGTAYGYTF.

The sample holds many counts of this clonotype. This chain's CDR3 is CASSLEISYNEQFF. The DNA for the CDR3 is TGCGCCAGCAGCTTGGAGATAAGCTACAATGAGCAGTTCTTC. The chain links TRBV5-1 to TRBJ2-1; the D is unclear. The CDR3 extends over 14 amino acids. V was pared by 0 bases and J by 3 bases, with 7 bases between. CDR1 and CDR2 (germline): SGHRS, YFSETQ.

This clonotype is medium-sized. The chain joins TRBV20-1 to TRBJ1-5; 11 nucleotides line up with TRBD1. CDR1 DFQATT and CDR2 SNEGSKA come from the germline V gene (reference sequence). After removal of 5 bases from V and 5 bases from J, the junction contained 11 bases not matched to a gene. This CDR3 has 16 amino acids. The CDR3: CSAPWRDRGFDQPQHF. The CDR3 DNA follows: TGCAGTGCTCCTTGGCGGGACAGGGGGTTCGATCAGCCCCAGCATTTT.

This clonotype was detected only a few times. CDR3 sequence reads: CASSLDLAGYTQYF. The CDR3 DNA follows: TGTGCCAGCAGCTTAGATCTAGCGGGCTATACGCAGTATTTT. This chain links TRBV11-2 with TRBJ2-3; 8 nucleotides agree with TRBD2. The junction had 3 bases not matched to a gene; V was cut back by 0 bases and J by 7 bases. The CDR3 is 14 amino acids. Looked up from germline, CDR1 is SGHAT and CDR2 is FQNNGV.

This clonotype was picked up many times. The chain links TRBV7-9 to TRBJ2-7; possible D gene TRBD1, 5 bases. This CDR3 region has 14 residues. Trimming removed 4 bases from V and 0 bases from J, with 10 bases in between. The germline V gene has CDR1 SEHNR and CDR2 FQNEAQ (reference sequence). This CDR3 is CASSSRRDSYEQYF. DNA for the CDR3: TGTGCCAGCAGCTCGCGCAGGGACTCCTACGAGCAGTACTTC.

The rearrangement joins TRBV11-2 to TRBJ2-4; maybe TRBD1 (6 bases). The CDR3 extends over 13 amino acids. Germline loops: CDR1 SGHAT, CDR2 FQNNGV. V was pared by 4 bases and J by 10 bases, with 14 bases between. This CDR3 reads CASSSGTIGIQYF. DNA of the CDR3: TGTGCCAGCAGCTCCGGGACAATTGGGATTCAGTACTTC.

Notes on this clonotype: A much larger clone lies one base from this, so it may be a read error. The rearrangement links TRBV11-2 to TRBJ1-1; D is uncertain. The length of the CDR3 is 14 residues. Trimming cost V 5 bases and J 6 bases, with 16 bases left between them. Germline values: CDR1 SGHAT, CDR2 FQNNGV. The CDR3 reads CASSQDRGNAEAFF. In DNA, the CDR3 is TGTGCCAGCAGCCAGGATCGGGGAAACGCTGAAGCTTTCTTT.